This is a list of T cell receptor beta chains from one sample in a study of a mutant IDH1 vaccine in newly diagnosed glioma. Sequencing used immunoSEQ multiplex PCR; TCRdb keeps in-frame clones, though not all of them. Among tens of thousands of clones listed, 80% were seen once. The antigens of these receptors remain unknown. The sequencing used PBMCs, collected from a glioma patient whose treatment included an IDH1 peptide vaccine. All receptors come from a man between 45 and 60 years old with glioma. CDR3s include the opening cysteine and the closing phenylalanine or tryptophan. A D gene is named only where the DNA matches it firmly. Expanded clones get a size class; other rows say once, few or many, or leave the size out.

>NA|TRBJ2-7|NA|TRBV5-8
TGTGCCAGCAGCTACGGTTCCTACGAGCAGTACTTC
CASSYGSYEQYF
>NA|TRBJ1-2|TRBD1|TRBV30
TGTGCCTGGAGTCGGACAGGGGCAAACTATGGCTACACCTTC
CAWSRTGANYGYTF
>NA|TRBJ1-2|TRBD1|TRBV6-1
TGTGCCAGCAGTCACGGACAGGTCTATGGCTACACCTTC
CASSHGQVYGYTF
>NA|TRBJ1-1|TRBD1|TRBV19
TGTGCCAGCAGGGACAGCTACACTGAAGCTTTCTTT
CASRDSYTEAFF
>NA|TRBJ1-6|NA|TRBV28
TGTGCCACCCACGGTCCCTTAGGATCACCCCTCCACTTT
CATHGPLGSPLHF
>NA|TRBJ2-7|TRBD2|TRBV6-5
TGTGCCAGCAGTCCTAGCGGGTTGCCCTACGAGCAGTACTTC
CASSPSGLPYEQYF
>NA|TRBJ1-1|NA|TRBV6-1
TGTGCCAGCAGTGAAGCGCTTTCCCTTTGGGCTTTCTTT
CASSEALSLWAFF
>NA|TRBJ2-3|TRBD1|TRBV5-1
TGCGCCAGCAGCTTGGACGGGAGACAGGGGGATACGCAGTATTTT
CASSLDGRQGDTQYF
>NA|TRBJ1-2|NA|TRBV9
TGTGCCAGCAGCGTAGTTGAGGGAAGCTATGGCTACACCTTC
CASSVVEGSYGYTF
>once|TRBJ2-3|TRBD1|TRBV5-1
TGCGCCAGCAGCCCGCTAGGACAGGGGGCAGATACGCAGTATTTT
CASSPLGQGADTQYF
>few|TRBJ1-5|TRBD1|TRBV28
TGTGCCAGCCAGCCCGGGACAGGGGTACAGCCCCAGCATTTT
CASQPGTGVQPQHF
>NA|TRBJ2-5|NA|TRBV15
TGTGCCACCGGGGGACGGTACCAAGAGACCCAGTACTTC
CATGGRYQETQYF
>NA|TRBJ1-6|NA|TRBV30
TGTGCCTGGAGTTCCTCAACCTCACCCCTCCACTTT
CAWSSSTSPLHF
>NA|TRBJ1-2|TRBD1|TRBV6-1
TGTGCCAGCAGTGCCTGGGGGCCCGGGACAGGGGGTCACGCCTATGGCTACACCTTC
CASSAWGPGTGGHAYGYTF
>NA|TRBJ1-2|NA|TRBV19
TGTGCCAGTAACGGGGGGCGGATGGGCGGCTACACCTTC
CASNGGRMGGYTF
>NA|TRBJ2-4|NA|TRBV6-1
TGTGCCAGCGGAACGAATAGCGGAAACATTCAGTACTTC
CASGTNSGNIQYF
>NA|TRBJ1-5|NA|TRBV7-8
TGTGCGACTACTAGAGGGACGGATCAGCCCCAGCATTTT
CATTRGTDQPQHF
>NA|TRBJ1-5|NA|TRBV2
TGTGCCAGCAGTGGTTCTAGGGCGGGTCAGCCCCAGCATTTT
CASSGSRAGQPQHF
>few|TRBJ1-5|NA|TRBV19
TGTGCCAGTAGCCTAGGCTATAGCAATCAGCCCCAGCATTTT
CASSLGYSNQPQHF
>NA|TRBJ2-5|NA|TRBV4-1
TGCGCCAGCAGACCTAGAGGGAGTGTAGAGACCCAGTACTTC
CASRPRGSVETQYF
>NA|TRBJ1-1|NA|TRBV6-1
TGTGCCAGCAAATTCGGCGGAACTGAAGCTTTCTTT
CASKFGGTEAFF
>NA|TRBJ2-3|NA|TRBV30
TGTGCCTGGAGTGGCTACGGACACACAGATACGCAGTATTTT
CAWSGYGHTDTQYF
>NA|TRBJ2-2|TRBD1|TRBV5-4
TGTGCCAGCAGCCCCGGACAGGGGGCTTCCGGGGAGCTGTTTTTT
CASSPGQGASGELFF
>NA|TRBJ2-1|NA|TRBV30
TGTGCCTGGACCGTACCGCCTAGAAATGAGCAGTTCTTC
CAWTVPPRNEQFF
>NA|TRBJ1-2|TRBD1|TRBV27
TGTGCCAGCAGTAATTTAGGACAGGGTTTGAACTATGGCTACACCTTC
CASSNLGQGLNYGYTF
>NA|TRBJ2-7|NA|TRBV18
TGTGCCAGCTCACCCCCCCAGAGCTCCTACGAGCAGTACTTC
CASSPPQSSYEQYF
>NA|TRBJ2-7|NA|TRBV4-1
TGCGCCAGCAGCCCTCGGGACATCTCCTACGAGCAGTACTTC
CASSPRDISYEQYF
>NA|TRBJ2-3|NA|TRBV5-1
TGCGCCAGCAGCGTAGGCGGGACACAGAGCACAGATACGCAGTATTTT
CASSVGGTQSTDTQYF
>NA|TRBJ1-5|TRBD1|TRBV19
TGTGCCAGTAGTGGAACCACAGGGGGATTTAGCAATCAGCCCCAGCATTTT
CASSGTTGGFSNQPQHF
>NA|TRBJ1-1|TRBD1|TRBV7-9
TGTGCCAGCAGCCCGTTGGGACAGGGGGGCACTGAAGCTTTCTTT
CASSPLGQGGTEAFF
>once|TRBJ2-7|NA|TRBV7-9
TGTGCCAGCAGCTTATATGCGGGCGGCAACGAGCAGTACTTC
CASSLYAGGNEQYF
>NA|TRBJ1-1|NA|TRBV19
TGTGCCAGTAGTAGGACTGGGACTAATGGCCCTGAAGCTTTCTTT
CASSRTGTNGPEAFF
>NA|TRBJ1-2|TRBD1|TRBV29-1
TGCAGCGTTACCGGGACAGGGGTTAGTAGCGGCTACACCTTC
CSVTGTGVSSGYTF
>NA|TRBJ2-2|TRBD1|TRBV10-3
TGTGCCATCAGTCGACAGGGGGCTGACACCGGGGAGCTGTTTTTT
CAISRQGADTGELFF
>once|TRBJ2-7|NA|TRBV25-1
TGTGCCAGCAGTGAATTAGGCAGCTACGAGCAGTACTTC
CASSELGSYEQYF
>NA|TRBJ1-3|TRBD1|TRBV5-6
TGTGCCAGCAGCTCTACAGGGGTAATAAACACCATATATTTT
CASSSTGVINTIYF
>NA|TRBJ1-5|NA|TRBV6-6
TGTGCCAGCAGTCAACAGCCCCAGCATTTT
CASSQQPQHF
>NA|TRBJ2-7|NA|TRBV14
TGTGCCAGCAGCCAAGTTCGGGGTACCTACGAGCAGTACTTC
CASSQVRGTYEQYF
>NA|TRBJ1-1|NA|TRBV6-6
TGTGCCAGCAAGTGGGGTTCGGTGAACACTGAAGCTTTCTTT
CASKWGSVNTEAFF
>NA|TRBJ2-7|NA|TRBV4-1
TGCGCCAGCAGCCAAGGCCTCCGTCAGTACTTC
CASSQGLRQYF